One and the same sample provided the 16 T cell receptor beta chains below, sequenced in a study of T cells in Graves' hyperthyroidism and ophthalmopathy. Amplified TCR beta CDR3 regions derived from RNA transcripts. TCR CDR3 underwent first-round RT-PCR with the HTBI primer set. Each CDR3 protein gets one entry after TCRdb re-called the multiplex PCR reads with MiXCR. Of approximately 410,000 distinct CDR3 sequences listed, roughly an eighth were seen once; the top ten hold less than 6.5%. The sample comprised blood. All receptors come from a woman under 30 with Graves' hyperthyroidism.

This clonotype was recorded many times. J is TRBJ2-3 and V is TRBV6-1; TRBD2 matches at 8 bases. The CDR3 sequence is 14 residues long. The V and J ends lost 4 bases and 7 bases, in that order; junction bases with no gene match: 7. Per germline, CDR1 MNHNS and CDR2 SASEGT. The CDR3 nucleotides are TGTGCCAGCAGTGTAGCGGGAAGGAGGTATACGCAGTATTTT. Translation gives CASSVAGRRYTQYF.

This chain uses TRBV7-2 with TRBJ2-4; D is undetermined. This CDR3 region has 15 residues. CDR1 SGHTA and CDR2 FQGNSA come from the germline V gene. With 2 bases removed from V and 0 bases from J, the gap between germline ends came to 8 bases. The CDR3 protein is CASSLPSGAKNIQYF. CDR3 DNA: TGTGCCAGCAGCTTACCTTCGGGAGCCAAAAACATTCAGTACTTC.

This clonotype was picked up many times. The chain carries TRBV2 and TRBJ2-1, with TRBD2 matching over 8 bases. The CDR3 totals 19 residues. Germline lookup yields CDR1 SNHLY and CDR2 FYNNEI. The V gene end was trimmed by 2 bases and the J gene end by 10 bases; junction bases not matched to a gene: 22. This CDR3 reads CASSEPNPGLVGGLREQFF. The CDR3 DNA follows: TGTGCCAGCAGTGAACCGAATCCGGGACTAGTAGGGGGGTTACGGGAGCAGTTCTTC.

This clonotype was picked up many times. The chain employs TRBV20-1 and TRBJ2-7, with 12 bases that match TRBD1. Germline-derived CDR1 and CDR2 are DFQATT and SNEGSKA (reference sequence). The V gene end was trimmed by 5 bases and the J gene end by 5 bases; junction bases not matched to a gene: 10. CDR3 length: 15 residues. CDR3 DNA: TGCAGTGCTTACAGCCGGGACAGGGGGCTCGACGAGCAGTACTTC. Its translation is CSAYSRDRGLDEQYF.

This clonotype was counted at least ten times. The V and J genes are TRBV7-8 and TRBJ2-1, with D unresolved. This CDR3 is built from 16 residues. V lost 1 base and J 7 bases, leaving 17 bases between the germline ends. The germline gives CDR1 SGHVS, CDR2 FQNEAQ. CDR3 DNA: TGTGCCAGCAGCTTAGAACCGGCAGATTTAACGAATGAGCAGTTCTTC. It translates to CASSLEPADLTNEQFF.

This clonotype occurred many times. The CDR3 DNA is TGTGCCAGCAGCCCCTGGACTAGCGGGATTTCCTACGAGCAGTACTTC. The encoded protein is CASSPWTSGISYEQYF. V is TRBV7-2 and J is TRBJ2-7, with 12 bases aligning to TRBD2. The CDR3 is 16 amino acids. The germline CDR1 and CDR2 sequences are SGHTA and FQGNSA. The junction had 6 bases not matched to a gene; V was cut back by 5 bases and J by 1 base.

This clonotype was seen a handful of times. The J gene is TRBJ1-2, the V gene TRBV11-2, with D hard to call. Trimming pared 1 base from V and 8 bases from J, leaving 11 bases between. The CDR3 has 13 residues. Per the germline V gene, CDR1 is SGHAT and CDR2 is FQNNGV. CDR3 in DNA: TGTGCCAGCAGCTTAGGTCCGGAGTGGGGCTACACCTTC. It codes for CASSLGPEWGYTF. Using reference TRBV11-2 and TRBJ1-2 for the parts outside the CDR3, the full variable domain is EAGVAQSPRYKIIEKRQSVAFWCNPISGHATLYWYQQILGQGPKLLIQFQNNGVVDDSQLPKDRFSAERLKGVDSTLKIQPAKLEDSAVYLCASSLGPEWGYTFGSGTRLTVV.

This clonotype appeared a few times. The J gene is TRBJ2-3, the V gene TRBV27; D may correspond to TRBD1 or TRBD2 (5 bases each). V was clipped by 5 bases and J by 1 base, with 13 bases between them. The CDR3 totals 15 residues. Germline V gives CDR1 MNHEY, CDR2 SMNVEV (reference sequence). DNA of the CDR3: TGTGCCAGCAGTCCGCAGGGAGTTCGCACAGATACGCAGTATTTT. Translation gives CASSPQGVRTDTQYF.

This rearrangement joins TRBV6-4 to TRBJ2-2, with a possible D match to TRBD1 (5 bases). Trimming shortened V by 3 bases and J by 4 bases, and 9 bases separated the two germline ends. Germline CDR1 and CDR2: MRHNA and SNTAGT. The CDR3 extends over 14 amino acids. CDR3 sequence: CASSDAGFTGELFF. The CDR3 DNA is TGTGCCAGCAGTGATGCAGGGTTCACCGGGGAGCTGTTTTTT.

This clonotype was found once. V gene TRBV6-1 combines with J gene TRBJ2-2, with D maybe TRBD1 (5 bases). The CDR3 loop spans 14 amino acids. Trimming took 10 bases from V and 3 from J, leaving 15 bases between them. Germline V gene data show CDR1 as MNHNS and CDR2 as SASEGT. The CDR3 coding sequence is TGTGCCACCAAGATGGACACCTACACCGGGGAGCTGTTTTTT. It specifies CATKMDTYTGELFF.

This clonotype was detected many times. The rearrangement joins TRBV28 to TRBJ2-1; TRBD1 matches at 8 bases. The germline gives CDR1 MDHEN, CDR2 SYDVKM. V shed 5 bases, J shed 6 bases, and the junction held 9 bases outside the gene matches. This CDR3 is 15 amino acids long. CDR3 nucleotides: TGTGCCAGCAGTGATGGGACAGGAGTAGGCAATGAGCAGTTCTTC. This sequence encodes CASSDGTGVGNEQFF.

A note on this clonotype: A read error may be the cause here, since a much bigger clone is one base away. The chain links TRBV20-1 to TRBJ1-5, with D unresolved. The CDR3 totals 14 residues. The germline V gene encodes CDR1 DFQATT and CDR2 SNEGSKA (reference sequence). V lost 3 bases and J lost 6, with 15 bases in between. The CDR3 reads CSASLGREAQPQHF. The CDR3 nucleotides read TGCAGTGCTAGTCTCGGACGGGAGGCTCAGCCCCAGCATTTT.

The V call is TRBV7-3, the J call TRBJ2-2, with 7 bases lining up with TRBD2. Trimming took 1 base from V and 4 from J; bases not matched to a gene: 9. The CDR3 totals 17 residues. Germline CDR1 SGHTA, CDR2 FQGTGA. The CDR3 here is CASSLIGAGVGTGELFF. The CDR3, as DNA: TGTGCCAGCAGCTTAATAGGGGCGGGAGTAGGCACCGGGGAGCTGTTTTTT.

This rearrangement joins TRBV20-1 to TRBJ2-7; TRBD2 aligns across 14 bases. The length of the CDR3 is 14 residues. The germline gives CDR1 DFQATT, CDR2 SNEGSKA (reference sequence). Germline trimming cut 3 bases from V and 4 bases from J; bases unmatched to any gene: 2. The CDR3: CSARGTSGRYEQYF. The CDR3 nucleotides read TGCAGTGCTAGGGGGACTAGCGGGAGATACGAGCAGTACTTC.

A few counts support this clonotype. The rearrangement joins TRBV27 to TRBJ2-3, with TRBD2 matching 7 bases. CDR1 and CDR2 from the germline V gene are MNHEY and SMNVEV (reference sequence). V shed 6 bases and J 2 bases; nucleotides not matched to a gene: 11. There are 16 residues in the CDR3. CDR3 sequence: CASRTMSSGPTDTQYF. The CDR3 DNA reads as TGTGCCAGCAGGACGATGAGTAGCGGGCCCACAGATACGCAGTATTTT.

This clonotype was found many times. V gene TRBV20-1 combines with J gene TRBJ1-5; D not resolved. V shed 0 bases and J shed 0 bases, with 9 bases lying between them. Germline values: CDR1 DFQATT, CDR2 SNEGSKA (reference sequence). The CDR3 is 15 amino acids. CDR3: CSARDWQYSNQPQHF. DNA for the CDR3: TGCAGTGCTAGAGATTGGCAGTATAGCAATCAGCCCCAGCATTTT.